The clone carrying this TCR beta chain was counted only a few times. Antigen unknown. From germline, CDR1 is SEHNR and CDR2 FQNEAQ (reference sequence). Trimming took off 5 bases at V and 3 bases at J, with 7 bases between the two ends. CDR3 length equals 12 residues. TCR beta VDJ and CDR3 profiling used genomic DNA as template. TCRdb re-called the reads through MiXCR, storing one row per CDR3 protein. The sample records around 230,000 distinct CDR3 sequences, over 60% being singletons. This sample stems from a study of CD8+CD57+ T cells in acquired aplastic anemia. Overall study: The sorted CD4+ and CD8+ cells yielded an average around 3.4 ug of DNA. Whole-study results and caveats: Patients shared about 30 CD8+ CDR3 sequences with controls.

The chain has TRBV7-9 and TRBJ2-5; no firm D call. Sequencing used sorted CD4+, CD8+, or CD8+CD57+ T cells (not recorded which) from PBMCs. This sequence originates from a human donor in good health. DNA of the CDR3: TGTGCCAGCAGCGAGAACAAAGAGACCCAGTACTTC. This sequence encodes CASSENKETQYF.